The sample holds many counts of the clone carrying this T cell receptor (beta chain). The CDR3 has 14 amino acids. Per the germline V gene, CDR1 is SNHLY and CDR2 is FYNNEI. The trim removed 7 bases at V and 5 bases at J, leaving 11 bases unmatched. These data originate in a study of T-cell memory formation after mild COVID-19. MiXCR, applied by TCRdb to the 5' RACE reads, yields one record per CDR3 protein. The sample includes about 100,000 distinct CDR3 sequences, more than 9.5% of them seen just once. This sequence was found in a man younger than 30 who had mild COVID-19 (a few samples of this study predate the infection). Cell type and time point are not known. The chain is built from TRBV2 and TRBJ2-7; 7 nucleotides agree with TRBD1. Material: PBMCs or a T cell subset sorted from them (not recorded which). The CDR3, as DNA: TGTGCCAGCAATGACCCGACAGGGCTCGACGAGCAGTACTTC. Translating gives CASNDPTGLDEQYF.